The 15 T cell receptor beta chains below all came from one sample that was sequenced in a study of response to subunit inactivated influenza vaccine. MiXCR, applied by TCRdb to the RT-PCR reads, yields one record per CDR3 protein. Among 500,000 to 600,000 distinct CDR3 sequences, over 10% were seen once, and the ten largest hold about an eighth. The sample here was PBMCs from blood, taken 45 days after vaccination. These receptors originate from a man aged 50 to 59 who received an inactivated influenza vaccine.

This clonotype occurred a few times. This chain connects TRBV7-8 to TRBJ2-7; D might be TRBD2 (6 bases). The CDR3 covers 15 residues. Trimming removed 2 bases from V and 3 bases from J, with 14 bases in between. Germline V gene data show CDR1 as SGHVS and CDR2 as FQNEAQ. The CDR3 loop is CASSLTTRAVYEQYF. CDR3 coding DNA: TGTGCCAGCAGCTTAACGACTAGGGCGGTCTACGAGCAGTACTTC.

CDR3 DNA: TGTGCCAGCAGTGGAGGGGCGGGGGTTTACAATGAGCAGTTCTTC. Translating it yields CASSGGAGVYNEQFF. V is TRBV2 and J is TRBJ2-1, with 7 bases matching TRBD2. The V and J ends lost 4 bases and 4 bases, in that order; junction bases with no gene match: 7. The CDR3 totals 15 residues. The germline CDR1 and CDR2 sequences are SNHLY and FYNNEI. The whole variable domain, remainder taken from reference TRBV2 and TRBJ2-1, is EPEVTQTPSHQVTQMGQEVILRCVPISNHLYFYWYRQILGQKVEFLVSFYNNEISEKSEIFDDQFSVERPDGSNFTLKIRSTKLEDSAMYFCASSGGAGVYNEQFFGPGTRLTVL.

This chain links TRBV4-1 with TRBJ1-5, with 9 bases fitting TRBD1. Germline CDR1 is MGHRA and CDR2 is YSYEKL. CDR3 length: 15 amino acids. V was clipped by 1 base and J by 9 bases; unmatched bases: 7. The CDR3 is CASSQVWDRDRPQHF. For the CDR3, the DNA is TGCGCCAGCAGCCAAGTTTGGGACAGGGATCGGCCCCAGCATTTT.

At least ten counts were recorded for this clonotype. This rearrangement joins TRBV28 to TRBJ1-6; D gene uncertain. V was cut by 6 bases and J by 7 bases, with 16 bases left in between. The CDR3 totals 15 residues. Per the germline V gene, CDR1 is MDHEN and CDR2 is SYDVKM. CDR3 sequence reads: CASSIPSGRNSPLHF. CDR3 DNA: TGTGCCAGCAGCATCCCCTCGGGCCGAAATTCACCCCTCCACTTT.

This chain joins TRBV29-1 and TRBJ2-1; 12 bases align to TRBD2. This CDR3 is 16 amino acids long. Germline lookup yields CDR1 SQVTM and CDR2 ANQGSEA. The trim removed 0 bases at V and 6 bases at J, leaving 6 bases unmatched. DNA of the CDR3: TGCAGCGTTGAAGATCGGGCTAGCGGGGGGGCCAATGAGCAGTTCTTC. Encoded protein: CSVEDRASGGANEQFF.

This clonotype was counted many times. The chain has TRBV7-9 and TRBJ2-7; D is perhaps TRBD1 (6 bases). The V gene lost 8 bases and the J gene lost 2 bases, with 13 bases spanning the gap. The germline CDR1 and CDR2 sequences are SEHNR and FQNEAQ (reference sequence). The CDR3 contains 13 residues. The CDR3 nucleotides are TGTGCCAGCGGCCTAACAGGGCCCTACGAGCAGTACTTC. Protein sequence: CASGLTGPYEQYF.

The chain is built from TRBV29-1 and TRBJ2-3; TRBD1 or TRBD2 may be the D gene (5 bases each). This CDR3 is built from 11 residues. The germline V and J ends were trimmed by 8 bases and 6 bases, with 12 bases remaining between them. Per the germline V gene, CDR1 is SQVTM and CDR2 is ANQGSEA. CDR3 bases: TGCAGCTGCTGGGGGTGGGATACGCAGTATTTT. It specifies CSCWGWDTQYF.

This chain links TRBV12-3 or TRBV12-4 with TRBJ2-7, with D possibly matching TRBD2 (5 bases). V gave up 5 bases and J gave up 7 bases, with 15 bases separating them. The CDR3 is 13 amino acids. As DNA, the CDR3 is TGTGCCAGCAGTCTTCGAGGGAGAGGGGAGCAGTACTTC. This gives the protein CASSLRGRGEQYF.

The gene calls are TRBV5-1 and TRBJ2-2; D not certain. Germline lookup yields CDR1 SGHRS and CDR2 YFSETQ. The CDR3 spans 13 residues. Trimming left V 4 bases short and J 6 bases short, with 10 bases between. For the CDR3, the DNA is TGCGCCAGCAGCCAAAGCGAGGCCGGGGAGCTGTTTTTT. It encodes CASSQSEAGELFF.

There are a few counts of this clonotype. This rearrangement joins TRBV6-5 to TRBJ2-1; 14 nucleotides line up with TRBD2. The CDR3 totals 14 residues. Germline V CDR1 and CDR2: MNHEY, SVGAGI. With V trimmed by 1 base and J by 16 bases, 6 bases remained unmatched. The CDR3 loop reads CASSYLGLAGGLFF. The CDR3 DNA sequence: TGTGCCAGCAGTTACTTAGGACTAGCGGGGGGCCTATTCTTC.

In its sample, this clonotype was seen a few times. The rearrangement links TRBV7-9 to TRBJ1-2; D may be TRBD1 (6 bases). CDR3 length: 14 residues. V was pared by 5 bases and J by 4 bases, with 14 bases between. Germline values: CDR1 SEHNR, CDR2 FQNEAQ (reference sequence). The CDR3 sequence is CASSMYRAVYGYTF. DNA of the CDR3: TGTGCCAGCAGCATGTACAGGGCCGTCTATGGCTACACCTTC.

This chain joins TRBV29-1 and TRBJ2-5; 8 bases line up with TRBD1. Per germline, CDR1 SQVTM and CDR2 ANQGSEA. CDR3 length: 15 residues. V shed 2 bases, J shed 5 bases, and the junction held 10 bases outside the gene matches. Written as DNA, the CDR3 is TGCAGCGTTGAACCGTGGGAGACAGGGGTTGAGACCCAGTACTTC. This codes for CSVEPWETGVETQYF.

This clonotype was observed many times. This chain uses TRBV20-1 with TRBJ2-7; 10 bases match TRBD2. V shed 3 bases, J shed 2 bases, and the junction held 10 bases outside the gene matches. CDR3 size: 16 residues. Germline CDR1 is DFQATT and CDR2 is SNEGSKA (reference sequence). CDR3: CSASPLLAGATYEQYF. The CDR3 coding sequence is TGCAGTGCTAGCCCGCTTCTAGCGGGGGCGACCTACGAGCAGTACTTC.

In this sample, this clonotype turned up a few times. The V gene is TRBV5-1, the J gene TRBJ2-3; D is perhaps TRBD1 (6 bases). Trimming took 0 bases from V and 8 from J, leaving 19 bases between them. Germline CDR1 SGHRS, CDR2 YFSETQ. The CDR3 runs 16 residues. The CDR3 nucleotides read TGCGCCAGCAGCTTGGCCGCAGAGGCCTTAGGGGGTACGCAGTATTTT. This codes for CASSLAAEALGGTQYF.

The CDR3 DNA follows: TGCGCCAGCAGCCAAGAGGACAGAGAAACAGATACGCAGTATTTT. Protein: CASSQEDRETDTQYF. The V call is TRBV4-3, the J call TRBJ2-3; perhaps TRBD1 as D (6 bases). The V gene lost 0 bases and the J gene lost 3 bases, with 10 bases spanning the gap. Germline CDR1 LGHNA, CDR2 YSLEER. This CDR3 region has 15 residues.